This T cell receptor beta chain was captured in a study of beta chain features in type 1 diabetes. In the study overall: Taken together, all samples contributed fewer than 110 million examined sorted cells.

CDR3 length: 11 amino acids. Germline CDR1 and CDR2: DFQATT and SNEGSKA (reference sequence). Every isolated RNA sample was fully reverse transcribed, so sequencing captured expressed TCRB transcripts. The average read count of naive, central memory and regulatory T cell samples was approximately 3.9 million. Produced via immunoSEQ multiplex PCR; TCRdb's table is partial and in-frame only. The table has under 850,000 clones, 13% seen once. Comments on this clone: What it binds is unknown. Germline and junction disagree at one end, which may indicate a read error.

Overall study findings and caveats: The similarity of naive, central memory and Treg TCRB repertoires appeared greater among patients than among healthy donors. Moderately but significantly shorter TCRB CDR3s were found in Type 1 diabetes patients in all four CD4+ subsets. VDJ junctions in type 1 diabetes patients carried more deletions and fewer insertions.

The chain couples TRBV20-1 to TRBJ2-7, with TRBD1 matching over 10 bases. Sequencing was done on a sample of naive CD4+ T cells from blood. The TCR comes from a man aged 18 to 30 with type 1 diabetes. CDR3 coding DNA: TGCAGTGCTCTAGCCCGGGACAGGGGAATCTTC. Protein: CSALARDRGIF.